This entry is about one T cell receptor beta chain. Its antigen is unknown. The sample belongs to a study of cytomegalovirus exposure and HLA in healthy donors. Overall study findings and caveats: The investigators catalogued 150 to 200 TCR beta chains as cytomegalovirus-associated. Rarity marked most TCR sequences, yet some public TCRs occurred in many donors.

Separation from the approximately 670-subject first cohort characterized the roughly 120-subject validation cohort, to which the donors belonged. Germline V gene sequence: CDR1 SGHTA, CDR2 FQGTGA. CDR3 length: 15 residues. V gave up 5 bases and J gave up 4 bases; unmatched junction bases: 3. Profiled with immunoSEQ multiplex PCR; TCRdb holds only in-frame clones, not every one. The sample contains about 44,000 clones, roughly 93% of which appear only once. The rearrangement joins TRBV7-3 to TRBJ2-5, with 14 bases that match TRBD2. The sample taken for sequencing was PBMCs. The source is a woman under 30 in good health and CMV-seronegative. In DNA, the CDR3 is TGTGCCAGCAGCCCCGGGACTAGCGGGAGAGAGACCCAGTACTTC. Translation: CASSPGTSGRETQYF.